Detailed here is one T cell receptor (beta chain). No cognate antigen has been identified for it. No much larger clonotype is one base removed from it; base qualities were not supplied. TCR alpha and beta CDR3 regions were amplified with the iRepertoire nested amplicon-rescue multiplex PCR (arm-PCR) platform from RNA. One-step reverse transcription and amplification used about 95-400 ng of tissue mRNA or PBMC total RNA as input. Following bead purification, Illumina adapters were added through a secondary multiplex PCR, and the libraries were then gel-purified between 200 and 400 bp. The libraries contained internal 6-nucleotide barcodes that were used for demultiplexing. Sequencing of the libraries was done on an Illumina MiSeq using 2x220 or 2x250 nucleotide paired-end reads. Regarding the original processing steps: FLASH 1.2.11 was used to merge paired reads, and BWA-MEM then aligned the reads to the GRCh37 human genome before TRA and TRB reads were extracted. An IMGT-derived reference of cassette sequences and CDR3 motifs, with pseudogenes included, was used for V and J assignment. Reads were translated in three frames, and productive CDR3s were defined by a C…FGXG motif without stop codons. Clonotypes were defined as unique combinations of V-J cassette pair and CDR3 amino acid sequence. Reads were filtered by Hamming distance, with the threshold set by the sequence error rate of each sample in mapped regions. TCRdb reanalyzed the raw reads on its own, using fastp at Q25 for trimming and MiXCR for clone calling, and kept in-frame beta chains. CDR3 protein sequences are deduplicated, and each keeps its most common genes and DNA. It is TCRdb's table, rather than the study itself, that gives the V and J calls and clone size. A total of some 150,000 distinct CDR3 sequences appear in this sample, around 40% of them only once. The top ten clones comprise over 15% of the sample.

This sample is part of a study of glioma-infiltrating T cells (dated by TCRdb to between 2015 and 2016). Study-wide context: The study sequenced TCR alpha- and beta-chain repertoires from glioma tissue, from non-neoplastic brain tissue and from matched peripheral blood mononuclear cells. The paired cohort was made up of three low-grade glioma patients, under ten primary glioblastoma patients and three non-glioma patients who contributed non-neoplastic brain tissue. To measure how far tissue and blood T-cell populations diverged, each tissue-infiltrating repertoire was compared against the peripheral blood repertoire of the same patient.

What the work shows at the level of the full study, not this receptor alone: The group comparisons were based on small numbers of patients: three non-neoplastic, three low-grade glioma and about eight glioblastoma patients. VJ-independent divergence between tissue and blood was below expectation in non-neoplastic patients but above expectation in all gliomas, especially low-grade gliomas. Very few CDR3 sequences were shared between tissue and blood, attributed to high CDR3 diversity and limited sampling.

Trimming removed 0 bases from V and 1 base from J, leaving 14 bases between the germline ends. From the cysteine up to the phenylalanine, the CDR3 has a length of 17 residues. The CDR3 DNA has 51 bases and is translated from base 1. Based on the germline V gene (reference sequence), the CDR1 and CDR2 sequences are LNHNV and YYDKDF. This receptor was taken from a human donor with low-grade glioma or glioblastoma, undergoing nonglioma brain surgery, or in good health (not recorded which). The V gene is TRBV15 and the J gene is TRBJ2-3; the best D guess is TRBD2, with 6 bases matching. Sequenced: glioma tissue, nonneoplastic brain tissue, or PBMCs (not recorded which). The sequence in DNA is TGTGCCACCAGCAGAGAAAGAGCGGGCCTTGGCACAGATACGCAGTATTTT. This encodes CATSRERAGLGTDTQYF.